These 19 T cell receptor beta chains were sequenced from one sample in a study of naive and memory T cell subsets. An equimolar mix of two oligonucleotides served as the beta constant-region primer for TRBC1 and TRBC2. TCRdb re-called the UMI-ligation and nested PCR reads with MiXCR, one entry per CDR3 protein. The sample lists 77,000 or so distinct CDR3 sequences, under 15% occurring once. Sequencing was performed on central memory CD4+ T cells from blood. The receptors were gathered from a human donor in good health.

This clonotype was seen repeatedly, ten times or more. The chain combines TRBV30 with TRBJ1-6; 7 bases line up with TRBD1. V was pared by 5 bases and J by 9 bases, with 13 bases of the junction left unmatched. This CDR3 spans 15 amino acids. CDR1 and CDR2 (germline): GTSNPN, SVGIG (reference sequence). Written as DNA, the CDR3 is TGTGCCTGGGATAGACCGGGACAGAAGGCTTCACCCCTCCACTTT. Its translation: CAWDRPGQKASPLHF.

Many counts were recorded for this clonotype. The chain joins TRBV29-1 to TRBJ2-1; TRBD2 matches at 12 bases. The CDR3 runs 15 residues. The J segment lost 7 bases and the V segment lost 6 bases, leaving 10 bases of the junction unmatched. Germline CDR1 reads SQVTM; CDR2 reads ANQGSEA. CDR3 nucleotide sequence: TGCAGCGTGGGGAGACTAGCGGGAGTCGGGAATGAGCAGTTCTTC. It is translated as CSVGRLAGVGNEQFF.

This chain joins TRBV27 and TRBJ2-7, with D perhaps TRBD1 (6 bases). Germline V CDR1 and CDR2: MNHEY, SMNVEV (reference sequence). Trimming took 6 bases from V and 2 from J, leaving 14 bases between them. The CDR3 contains 14 residues. CDR3 DNA: TGTGCCAGCAGGAGGACAGATATCCCCTACGAGCAGTACTTC. It is translated as CASRRTDIPYEQYF.

There are many counts of this clonotype. CDR3: CAWSKASVSNEQYF. The CDR3 DNA reads as TGTGCCTGGAGTAAGGCTAGCGTTTCCAACGAGCAGTACTTC. The chain has TRBV30 and TRBJ2-7, with a possible D match to TRBD2 (6 bases). Trimming removed 2 bases at V and 5 bases at J, with 16 bases between. This CDR3 comprises 14 residues. Germline assignment: CDR1 GTSNPN and CDR2 SVGIG (reference sequence).

The chain employs TRBV5-1 and TRBJ1-1, with D perhaps matching TRBD1 (5 bases). The CDR3 length is 15 residues. V lost 2 bases and J 5 bases, leaving 16 bases between the germline ends. CDR1 is SGHRS, CDR2 YFSETQ, per germline. Here the CDR3 DNA reads TGCGCCAGCAGCTTAGCAGGGCTGGATGGAACTGAAGCTTTCTTT. This sequence encodes CASSLAGLDGTEAFF.

The chain joins TRBV7-2 to TRBJ2-1, with TRBD2 matching over 8 bases. Germline V gene data show CDR1 as SGHTA and CDR2 as FQGNSA. This CDR3 has 16 amino acids. V was pared by 1 base and J by 3 bases, with 5 bases of the junction left unmatched. CDR3 region: CASSLVGAGGYNEQFF. In DNA, the CDR3 is TGTGCCAGCAGCTTAGTTGGTGCGGGAGGCTACAATGAGCAGTTCTTC.

This clonotype appeared a few times. This rearrangement joins TRBV12-3 or TRBV12-4 to TRBJ1-4; 7 bases are a match to TRBD1. Trimming removed 5 bases from V and 4 bases from J; junction bases left unmatched: 7. This CDR3 comprises 15 residues. CDR3 DNA: TGTGCCAGCAGTCCAAGGGGGCAGCATAATGAAAAACTGTTTTTT. It is translated as CASSPRGQHNEKLFF.

This clonotype was seen a handful of times. The CDR3 DNA sequence: TGTGCCAGCAGCTTAATCCAGGGTTTATATGGCTACACCTTC. This translates into CASSLIQGLYGYTF. V gene TRBV7-9 combines with J gene TRBJ1-2; the D gene is possibly TRBD1 (5 bases). Trimming removed 2 bases from V and 5 bases from J, with 12 bases in between. The CDR3 sequence is 14 residues long. The germline gives CDR1 SEHNR, CDR2 FQNEAQ (reference sequence).

This clonotype appeared a few times. The rearrangement joins TRBV25-1 to TRBJ2-3; D not certain. From germline, CDR1 is MGHDK and CDR2 SYGVNS. The ends were cut back, 1 base at V and 4 bases at J, with 3 bases in the middle. The CDR3 extends over 12 amino acids. The CDR3 sequence is CASSEFPDTQYF. CDR3 in DNA: TGTGCCAGCAGTGAATTTCCAGATACGCAGTATTTT.

This clonotype has only a few counts. This sequence joins TRBV12-3 or TRBV12-4 and TRBJ1-4, with a weak D call TRBD1 (6 bases). The CDR3 runs 14 residues. Trimming cost V 3 bases and J 4 bases, with 9 bases left between them. The CDR3 nucleotides are TGTGCCAGCAGTTTGGTAGGGGGTAATGAAAAACTGTTTTTT. Encoded protein: CASSLVGGNEKLFF.

This clonotype appeared many times. As DNA, the CDR3 is TGTGCCAGCAGGCCGGGACCCCGCGTCGGAGATACGCAGTATTTT. Amino acid sequence: CASRPGPRVGDTQYF. The V and J genes are TRBV6-5 and TRBJ2-3; D may match TRBD1 or TRBD2 (5 bases each). V gave up 6 bases and J gave up 5 bases, with 18 bases separating them. The CDR3 is 15 amino acids. CDR1 is MNHEY, CDR2 SVGAGI, per germline.

The V call is TRBV5-5, the J call TRBJ2-5; D not certain. CDR3 size: 14 residues. V dropped 4 bases and J dropped 2 bases, with 12 bases sitting between them. Germline lookup yields CDR1 SGHKS and CDR2 YYEKEE (reference sequence). The CDR3: CASSNLVHQETQYF. The CDR3 DNA reads as TGTGCCAGCAGCAATCTCGTTCATCAAGAGACCCAGTACTTC.

This clonotype was seen a handful of times. The chain carries TRBV20-1 and TRBJ2-7; 11 bases map to TRBD2. CDR3 size: 15 residues. CDR1 and CDR2 (germline): DFQATT, SNEGSKA (reference sequence). V dropped 6 bases and J dropped 3; count of bases not matched to a gene: 10. The CDR3 is CSATLAGAVFYEQYF. The CDR3 region has the DNA TGCAGTGCGACACTAGCGGGAGCGGTTTTCTACGAGCAGTACTTC.

This clonotype occurred a few times. The chain is built from TRBV6-5 and TRBJ2-2; possibly TRBD1 for D (6 bases). This CDR3 contains 15 residues. V lost 0 bases and J 5 bases, leaving 10 bases between the germline ends. The V gene's germline CDR1 is MNHEY and CDR2 SVGAGI. CDR3 bases: TGTGCCAGCAGTTACTCGACCACAGGGACCGGGGAGCTGTTTTTT. It yields the protein CASSYSTTGTGELFF.

This clonotype was counted between two and nine times. The chain joins TRBV6-5 to TRBJ2-1; 10 bases are a match to TRBD2. V shed 2 bases and J 1 base; nucleotides not matched to a gene: 14. The germline CDR1 and CDR2 sequences are MNHEY and SVGAGI. The CDR3 sequence is 20 residues long. In DNA form, the CDR3 reads TGTGCCAGCAGTTACCCGCGAAGTAGCGGGAGGACGGGGTCCTACAATGAGCAGTTCTTC. It is translated as CASSYPRSSGRTGSYNEQFF.

This CDR3 is CASREGQGYTGNTIYF. For the CDR3, the DNA is TGTGCCAGCAGGGAGGGACAGGGATATACTGGAAACACCATATATTTT. The chain has TRBV12-3 or TRBV12-4 and TRBJ1-3; 9 nucleotides agree with TRBD1. With V trimmed by 6 bases and J by 2 bases, 8 bases remained unmatched. CDR3 length: 16 amino acids.

V usage is TRBV30 and J usage is TRBJ1-1; D is possibly TRBD1 (5 bases). The CDR3 has 13 residues. The germline V gene encodes CDR1 GTSNPN and CDR2 SVGIG (reference sequence). Trimming pared 2 bases from V and 1 base from J, leaving 8 bases between. DNA for the CDR3: TGTGCCTGGAGTCCCGGGGGGAACACTGAAGCTTTCTTT. Its protein is CAWSPGGNTEAFF.

This clonotype has at least ten counts. The J gene is TRBJ2-4, the V gene TRBV4-2; 10 nucleotides align to TRBD2. The CDR3 covers 16 residues. The germline V gene has CDR1 LGHNA and CDR2 YNFKEQ. V was pared by 4 bases and J by 8 bases, with 11 bases of the junction left unmatched. The DNA for the CDR3 is TGTGCCAGCAGCCTAACCGAGGCTAGCGGGAGCGACATTCAGTACTTC. As protein: CASSLTEASGSDIQYF.

The count of this clonotype is one. The chain employs TRBV28 and TRBJ2-7, with D possibly TRBD1 on 5 matching bases. CDR1 is MDHEN and CDR2 is SYDVKM in the germline V gene. Trimming shortened V by 5 bases and J by 4 bases, and 15 bases separated the two germline ends. CDR3 length: 14 residues. The CDR3 DNA reads TGTGCCAGCAGTAGAAGGGGCGGCGTTTACGAGCAGTACTTC. This translates into CASSRRGGVYEQYF.